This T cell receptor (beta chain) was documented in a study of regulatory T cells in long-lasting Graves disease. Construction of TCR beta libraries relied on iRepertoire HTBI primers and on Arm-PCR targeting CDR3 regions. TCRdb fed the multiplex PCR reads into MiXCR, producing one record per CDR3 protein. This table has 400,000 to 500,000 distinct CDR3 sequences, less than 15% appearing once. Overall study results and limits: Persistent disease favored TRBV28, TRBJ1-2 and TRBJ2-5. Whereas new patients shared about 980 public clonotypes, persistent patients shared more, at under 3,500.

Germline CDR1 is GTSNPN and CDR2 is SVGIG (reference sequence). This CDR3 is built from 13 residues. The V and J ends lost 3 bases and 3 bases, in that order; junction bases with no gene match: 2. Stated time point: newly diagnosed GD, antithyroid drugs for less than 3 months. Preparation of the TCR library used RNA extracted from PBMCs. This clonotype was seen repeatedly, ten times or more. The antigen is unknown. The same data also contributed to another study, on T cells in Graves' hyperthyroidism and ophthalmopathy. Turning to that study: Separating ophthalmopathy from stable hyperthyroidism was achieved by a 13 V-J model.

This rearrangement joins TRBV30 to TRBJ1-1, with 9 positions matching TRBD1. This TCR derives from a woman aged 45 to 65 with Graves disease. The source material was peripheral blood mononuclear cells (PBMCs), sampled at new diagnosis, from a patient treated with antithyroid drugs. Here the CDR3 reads CAWRTGGDTEAFF. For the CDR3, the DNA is TGTGCCTGGAGGACAGGGGGGGACACTGAAGCTTTCTTT.